These T cell receptor beta chains were read from a single sample in a study of spatial heterogeneity in lung cancer. TCRdb re-analysed the 5' RACE reads in MiXCR, keeping a single row per CDR3 protein. Seen here are around 45,000 distinct CDR3 sequences, 20% to 25% observed once, and the top ten hold under 8.5%. The sequencing here drew on PBMCs, taken at follow-up. These receptors were obtained from a female donor with early-stage non-small cell lung cancer. The CDR3 runs from the conserved cysteine through the conserved F or W. The D gene is left open where the match is weak. Not every row has a clone size; where given, it reads once, few, many or a size class.

clone size	V gene	D gene	J gene	CDR3 DNA	CDR3 protein
few	TRBV25-1	-	TRBJ2-1	TGTGCCAGCAGTCGTCAGGGGCAGGGCTACAATGAGCAGTTCTTC	CASSRQGQGYNEQFF
many	TRBV29-1	-	TRBJ1-4	TGCAGCGTTAACACGGGCGGCGAGGAAAAACTGTTTTTT	CSVNTGGEEKLFF
few	TRBV9	-	TRBJ2-1	TGTGCCAGCAGCTTTTACGGGAGTTACAATGAGCAGTTCTTC	CASSFYGSYNEQFF
many	TRBV7-2	TRBD2	TRBJ2-7	TGTGCCAGCAGGCCCCAGAGCGGGAGATACGAGCAGTACTTC	CASRPQSGRYEQYF
-	TRBV10-1	-	TRBJ2-3	TGCGCCAGCAGTGCCATTTACACAGATACGCAGTATTTT	CASSAIYTDTQYF
-	TRBV19	-	TRBJ2-1	TGTGCCAGTAGCTCCCCGCGGGGGCTCGGAGGGGCCTACAATGAGCAGTTCTTC	CASSSPRGLGGAYNEQFF
few	TRBV10-3	TRBD1	TRBJ2-2	TGTGCCATCAGTGAGCAACCGGGACAGGGTGTATACACCGGGGAGCTGTTTTTT	CAISEQPGQGVYTGELFF
-	TRBV6-2/TRBV6-3	TRBD2	TRBJ2-3	TGTGCCAGCAGTTGGTCTAGCGGGAGGGCCACAGATACGCAGTATTTT	CASSWSSGRATDTQYF
once	TRBV5-1	TRBD2	TRBJ2-3	TGCGCCAGCAGCTTGGAGGCGGGAGGGTCGACAGATACGCAGTATTTT	CASSLEAGGSTDTQYF
-	TRBV1	-	TRBJ2-2	TGCACCAGCAGCCAAATCTTTAACACCGGGGAGCTGTTTTTT	CTSSQIFNTGELFF
many	TRBV29-1	-	TRBJ1-1	TGCAGCGCGCAATGGGTGGCGGACATGAACACTGAAGCTTTCTTT	CSAQWVADMNTEAFF
-	TRBV20-1	-	TRBJ1-2	TGCAGTGCCCTCTTAGAAGTCGGCGATGGCTACACCTTC	CSALLEVGDGYTF
few	TRBV5-4	-	TRBJ2-6	TGTGCCAGCAGAGACTACTCTGGGGCCAACGTCCTGACTTTC	CASRDYSGANVLTF
-	TRBV20-1	TRBD2	TRBJ2-5	TGCAGTGCAACACTAGCGGGAGCAGAGACCCAGTACTTC	CSATLAGAETQYF
many	TRBV11-1	-	TRBJ2-1	TGTGCCAGCAGCTTTGGTGTTCTAGTCGAGGGGAATGAGCAGTTCTTC	CASSFGVLVEGNEQFF
-	TRBV5-1	TRBD1	TRBJ2-1	TGCGCCAGCAGCTTGAACAGGGGCGACAATGAGCAGTTCTTC	CASSLNRGDNEQFF
few	TRBV5-1	-	TRBJ1-1	TGCGCCAGCAGCTTGGGAGACGGAGCTGAAGCTTTCTTT	CASSLGDGAEAFF
few	TRBV7-9	-	TRBJ2-4	TGTGCCAGCACCCATGGGGGCCGTAAGGACATTCAGTACTTC	CASTHGGRKDIQYF
few	TRBV9	-	TRBJ2-7	TGTGCCAGCAGCGTAGAGGCGGGCGAATGGGGGGAGCAGTACTTC	CASSVEAGEWGEQYF
few	TRBV3-1	-	TRBJ1-1	TGTGCCAGCAGCCAATTCGGTCCGGGTAAAGCTTTCTTT	CASSQFGPGKAFF
few	TRBV6-1	-	TRBJ1-2	TGTGCCAGCAGTGAAGTATACAGGGACTATGGCTACACCTTC	CASSEVYRDYGYTF
few	TRBV19	-	TRBJ1-1	TGTGCCAGTAAAGGTCCGGGGTCAGCTTTCTTT	CASKGPGSAFF
few	TRBV27	-	TRBJ1-6	TGTGCCAGCACCAGCTCCTATAATTCACCCCTCCACTTT	CASTSSYNSPLHF
-	TRBV29-1	TRBD1	TRBJ1-2	TGCAGCGTTGAGGGACAGGCCCTTACAGGTGGCTACACCTTC	CSVEGQALTGGYTF
-	TRBV6-6	-	TRBJ2-7	TGTGCCAGCAGTTTACGACAGGAGTCCTACGAGCAGTACTTC	CASSLRQESYEQYF
many	TRBV29-1	-	TRBJ1-1	TGCAGCGTTGTTGAAGCTATGAACACTGAAGCTTTCTTT	CSVVEAMNTEAFF
-	TRBV20-1	-	TRBJ2-1	TGCAGTGCTAGAGATAGTAGCTCTTCTAATGAGCAGTTCTTC	CSARDSSSSNEQFF
-	TRBV6-5	-	TRBJ1-3	TGTGCCAGCAGTTACAGAGTCGGGTTGGGCTCTGGAAACACCATATATTTT	CASSYRVGLGSGNTIYF
-	TRBV29-1	-	TRBJ2-7	TGCAGCGTTGAACAGTTCTACGAGCAGTACTTC	CSVEQFYEQYF
-	TRBV19	-	TRBJ2-1	TGTGCCAGTAGTATAGGTAATAGCGGCACCTACAATGAGCAGTTCTTC	CASSIGNSGTYNEQFF
few	TRBV5-5	-	TRBJ2-1	TGTGCCAGCAGCGACGGGTGGTACAATGAGCAGTTCTTC	CASSDGWYNEQFF
few	TRBV3-1	TRBD1	TRBJ1-3	TGTGCCAGCAGCCCCGGGGAGGGGGCAACTGGAAACACCATATATTTT	CASSPGEGATGNTIYF
-	TRBV30	-	TRBJ1-2	TGTGCCTACACCCAGTTCCATAGGCATGGCTACACCTTC	CAYTQFHRHGYTF
-	TRBV3-1	-	TRBJ2-5	TGTGCCAGCAGCCAGCAGAGTTGGGGGGAGACCCAGTACTTC	CASSQQSWGETQYF
many	TRBV20-1	TRBD1	TRBJ1-1	TGCAGTGCTAGTTCAGGACAGGGAGGTACTGAAGCTTTCTTT	CSASSGQGGTEAFF
-	TRBV28	-	TRBJ1-1	TGTGCCAGCAACGAGGGGAGGTCTGAAGCTTTCTTT	CASNEGRSEAFF
-	TRBV18	-	TRBJ1-5	TGTGCCAGCTCACCGGAAATGGATCAGCCCCAGCATTTT	CASSPEMDQPQHF
-	TRBV12-3/TRBV12-4	-	TRBJ1-1	TGTGCCAGCAGTTTGGACAGCGACATGAACACTGAAGCTTTCTTT	CASSLDSDMNTEAFF
many	TRBV24-1	-	TRBJ2-3	TGTGCCACCAGTGATTCCGGACAGCGAGATACGCAGTATTTT	CATSDSGQRDTQYF
-	TRBV15	TRBD1	TRBJ2-2	TGTGCCACCAGCAGGGATAGGACAGGGAACACCGGGGAGCTGTTTTTT	CATSRDRTGNTGELFF
many	TRBV10-3	TRBD2	TRBJ2-1	TGTGCCATCAGTGGGGCTCTAGCGGGTGACAATGAGCAGTTCTTC	CAISGALAGDNEQFF